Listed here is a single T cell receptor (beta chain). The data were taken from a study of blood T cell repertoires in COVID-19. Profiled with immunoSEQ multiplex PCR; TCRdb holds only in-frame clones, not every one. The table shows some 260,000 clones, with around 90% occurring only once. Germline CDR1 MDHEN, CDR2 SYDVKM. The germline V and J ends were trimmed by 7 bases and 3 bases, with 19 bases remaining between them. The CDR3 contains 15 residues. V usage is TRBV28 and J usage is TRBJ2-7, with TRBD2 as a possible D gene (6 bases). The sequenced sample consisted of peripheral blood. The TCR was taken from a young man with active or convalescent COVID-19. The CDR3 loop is CASTDVGTPDYEQYF. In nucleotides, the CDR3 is TGTGCCAGCACTGACGTCGGGACTCCAGACTACGAGCAGTACTTC.